These 24 T cell receptor beta chains were all obtained from the same sample, sequenced in a study of regulatory T cells in long-lasting Graves disease. iRepertoire HTBI primers and Arm-PCR of CDR3 regions built TCR beta libraries. Using its own MiXCR run on the multiplex PCR reads, TCRdb lists one record per CDR3 protein. The sample records roughly 700,000 distinct CDR3 sequences, around 30% being singletons. Time point specified: persistent/refractory GD, antithyroid drugs over 5 years with positive TRAb. RNA extracted from PBMCs served as the sequencing template. The material sequenced was peripheral blood mononuclear cells (PBMCs), taken when the disease was refractory, from a patient treated with antithyroid drugs. The receptors come from a female donor with Graves disease.

The V and J genes are TRBV19 and TRBJ1-1; D call uncertain. The CDR3 is 15 amino acids. CDR1 and CDR2 (germline): LNHDA, SQIVND (reference sequence). Trimming removed 1 base at V and 4 bases at J, with 13 bases between. The CDR3 DNA follows: TGTGCCAGTAGTATAGGGCTCCCTGCCCCCACTGAAGCTTTCTTT. Translated: CASSIGLPAPTEAFF. Full variable domain (missing parts from reference TRBV19 and TRBJ1-1): DGGITQSPKYLFRKEGQNVTLSCEQNLNHDAMYWYRQDPGQGLRLIYYSQIVNDFQKGDIAEGYSVSREKKESFPLTVTSAQKNPTAFYLCASSIGLPAPTEAFFGQGTRLTVV.

This clonotype was seen more than once but under ten times. The chain couples TRBV27 to TRBJ2-5; D unresolved. Trimming removed 5 bases from V and 1 base from J, with 11 bases in between. This CDR3 contains 14 residues. CDR1 MNHEY and CDR2 SMNVEV come from the germline V gene (reference sequence). This CDR3 is CASSQYGIQETQYF. In nucleotides, the CDR3 is TGTGCCAGCAGTCAATACGGCATCCAAGAGACCCAGTACTTC.

This chain joins TRBV7-8 and TRBJ1-3; possible D gene TRBD1, 5 bases. The CDR3 covers 14 residues. Germline V gene data show CDR1 as SGHVS and CDR2 as FQNEAQ. V was clipped by 1 base and J by 5 bases, with 9 bases between them. The CDR3 is CASSLGQNRNTIYF. CDR3 coding DNA: TGTGCCAGCAGCTTAGGACAGAACAGAAACACCATATATTTT.

The V and J genes are TRBV5-1 and TRBJ1-3; 7 bases map to TRBD1. The germline CDR1 and CDR2 sequences are SGHRS and YFSETQ. CDR3 size: 15 residues. V shed 4 bases, J shed 4 bases, and the junction held 8 bases outside the gene matches. The CDR3 loop is CASSPDRLSGNTIYF. The CDR3 region has the DNA TGCGCCAGCAGCCCGGACAGGCTGTCCGGAAACACCATATATTTT.

V is TRBV6-2 or TRBV6-3 and J is TRBJ2-7; TRBD1 might be the D (6 bases). The CDR3 loop spans 14 amino acids. Per the germline V gene, CDR1 is MNHEY and CDR2 is SVGEGT. Trimming left V 4 bases short and J 5 bases short, with 15 bases between. In DNA form, the CDR3 reads TGTGCCAGCAGTTGGGGTGGGGGCGAAGACGAGCAGTACTTC. It yields the protein CASSWGGGEDEQYF.

In this sample, this clonotype turned up many times. The chain uses TRBV12-5 and TRBJ2-5, with TRBD2 identical over 14 bases. Germline-derived CDR1 and CDR2 are LGHNT and FRNRAP. With V trimmed by 4 bases and J by 7 bases, 11 bases remained unmatched. CDR3 length: 17 amino acids. CDR3 residues: CASGSAGLAGEGVTQYF. CDR3 nucleotides: TGTGCTAGTGGTTCCGCGGGACTAGCGGGAGAAGGGGTGACCCAGTACTTC.

J is TRBJ1-6 and V is TRBV30; a possible D gene is TRBD1 (5 bases). The CDR3 runs to 14 residues. Trimming cost V 0 bases and J 10 bases, with 13 bases left between them. The germline V gene encodes CDR1 GTSNPN and CDR2 SVGIG (reference sequence). The CDR3 region has the DNA TGTGCCTGGAGTGTCAGCAGGGAGGGATCACCCCTCCACTTT. This codes for CAWSVSREGSPLHF.

This clonotype was counted a single time. The chain employs TRBV20-1 and TRBJ1-2; 8 bases align to TRBD1. This CDR3 has 14 amino acids. Germline CDR1 is DFQATT and CDR2 is SNEGSKA (reference sequence). After removal of 5 bases from V and 3 bases from J, the junction contained 8 bases not matched to a gene. This CDR3 is CSAPNRGKDYGYTF. CDR3 DNA: TGCAGTGCTCCAAACAGGGGGAAGGACTATGGCTACACCTTC.

This chain links TRBV20-1 with TRBJ2-7, with TRBD2 matching over 7 bases. Germline V lookup: CDR1 DFQATT, CDR2 SNEGSKA (reference sequence). CDR3 size: 13 residues. Unmatched junction bases numbered 9, after V lost 6 bases and J lost 4 bases. CDR3 sequence: CSAPSGKRYEQYF. The DNA for the CDR3 is TGCAGTGCCCCCAGCGGGAAACGATACGAGCAGTACTTC.

The gene calls are TRBV12-3 or TRBV12-4 and TRBJ2-7, with 16 bases matching TRBD2. The trim removed 2 bases at V and 1 base at J, leaving 8 bases unmatched. The CDR3 runs to 19 residues. The CDR3 coding sequence is TGTGCCAGCAGTTTAATCCGCCCGGGACTAGCGGGAGGGTCCTACGAGCAGTACTTC. Translating it yields CASSLIRPGLAGGSYEQYF.

The chain recombines TRBV20-1 with TRBJ1-6, with TRBD1 identical over 8 bases. This CDR3 has 12 residues. J gave up 10 bases and V 5 bases, and 4 bases lay outside the gene matches. Germline V gives CDR1 DFQATT, CDR2 SNEGSKA (reference sequence). CDR3 bases: TGCAGTGCTTCGCAGGGGGCCTCACCCCTCCACTTT. Its protein is CSASQGASPLHF.

This clonotype was seen a few times. The V call is TRBV5-1, the J call TRBJ1-1, with TRBD1 identical over 7 bases. The CDR3 spans 15 residues. V was pared by 2 bases and J by 0 bases, with 4 bases of the junction left unmatched. Germline loops: CDR1 SGHRS, CDR2 YFSETQ. In DNA form, the CDR3 reads TGCGCCAGCAGCTTCCCGACAGGGATGAACACTGAAGCTTTCTTT. Amino acids: CASSFPTGMNTEAFF.

This clonotype was counted ten times or more. The chain links TRBV12-3 or TRBV12-4 to TRBJ1-1; D might be TRBD1 (5 bases). The CDR3 runs to 15 residues. Trimming stripped 6 bases from V and 2 bases from J, with 16 bases between. CDR3 in amino acids: CASRAPRGGNTEAFF. DNA for the CDR3: TGTGCCAGCAGGGCGCCCCGGGGGGGTAACACTGAAGCTTTCTTT.

The chain joins TRBV27 to TRBJ2-3; no clear D gene. Looked up from germline, CDR1 is MNHEY and CDR2 is SMNVEV (reference sequence). The CDR3 loop spans 13 amino acids. V was pared by 2 bases and J by 6 bases, with 9 bases between. The CDR3 region has the DNA TGTGCCAGCAGTTTAAGGGTAGGGGATACGCAGTATTTT. It specifies CASSLRVGDTQYF.

This chain joins TRBV29-1 and TRBJ2-7; D perhaps matches TRBD1 (6 bases). This CDR3 spans 13 amino acids. V lost 6 bases and J 4 bases, leaving 16 bases between the germline ends. From germline, CDR1 is SQVTM and CDR2 ANQGSEA. In DNA form, the CDR3 reads TGCAGCGTGTCATGGGGTCAGGGGTACGAGCAGTACTTC. Its translation: CSVSWGQGYEQYF.

The chain couples TRBV20-1 to TRBJ1-1; TRBD1 is a possible D gene (6 bases). Germline CDR1 and CDR2: DFQATT and SNEGSKA (reference sequence). There are 15 residues in the CDR3. With 6 bases removed from V and 0 bases from J, the gap between germline ends came to 17 bases. CDR3 loop: CSAADRRPMNTEAFF. Here the CDR3 DNA reads TGCAGTGCCGCCGACAGGCGCCCCATGAACACTGAAGCTTTCTTT.

This clonotype was picked up a small number of times. The V and J genes are TRBV29-1 and TRBJ1-1; weak D call: TRBD1 (6 bases). Trimming took off 7 bases at V and 5 bases at J, with 17 bases between the two ends. Germline lookup yields CDR1 SQVTM and CDR2 ANQGSEA. CDR3 length: 13 amino acids. Here the CDR3 DNA reads TGCAGCGCACATACAGGGAGGGTGACTGAAGCTTTCTTT. Translation gives CSAHTGRVTEAFF.

The chain links TRBV20-1 to TRBJ1-2; TRBD1 is a possible D gene (6 bases). Trimming pared 1 base from V and 3 bases from J, leaving 12 bases between. This CDR3 comprises 14 residues. Germline V lookup: CDR1 DFQATT, CDR2 SNEGSKA (reference sequence). CDR3 sequence (DNA): TGCAGTGCTAGAGTGGGGGCGGTGGACTATGGCTACACCTTC. This sequence encodes CSARVGAVDYGYTF.

This clonotype occurred a few times. The gene calls are TRBV18 and TRBJ1-2, with no clear D. Trimming shortened V by 6 bases and J by 8 bases, and 10 bases separated the two germline ends. Germline V lookup: CDR1 KGHSH, CDR2 LQKENI. CDR3 size: 11 residues. In DNA, the CDR3 is TGTGCCAGCTCCCAGACTGGGGGCTACACCTTC. Amino acid sequence: CASSQTGGYTF. The complete variable domain, with remaining parts taken from reference TRBV18 and TRBJ1-2, reads NAGVMQNPRHLVRRRGQEARLRCSPMKGHSHVYWYRQLPEEGLKFMVYLQKENIIDESGMPKERFSAEFPKEGPSILRIQQVVRGDSAAYFCASSQTGGYTFGSGTRLTVV.

Concerning this clonotype: This sequence may be a read error, since a much larger clone differs from it by one base. This chain links TRBV6-6 with TRBJ2-5; no reliable D call. Germline V gene lookup returns CDR1 MNHNY and CDR2 SVGAGI (reference sequence). The CDR3 has 15 amino acids. DNA of the CDR3: TGTGTCAGCAGTTACTCGCGGAGTTATGGAGAGACCCAGTACTTC. It specifies CVSSYSRSYGETQYF.

The chain employs TRBV10-3 and TRBJ1-2, with TRBD1 as a possible D gene (5 bases). The CDR3 length is 12 residues. The germline V and J ends were trimmed by 2 bases and 4 bases, with 5 bases remaining between them. Looked up from germline, CDR1 is ENHRY and CDR2 is SYGVKD. CDR3: CAISEDSYGYTF. The CDR3, as DNA: TGTGCCATCAGTGAGGACAGCTATGGCTACACCTTC.

The chain links TRBV29-1 to TRBJ2-2; 11 bases fit TRBD2. The ends lost 4 bases at V and 0 bases at J; junction bases unmatched: 4. CDR1 and CDR2 from the germline V gene are SQVTM and ANQGSEA. This CDR3 contains 16 residues. Here the CDR3 reads CSVAGLAGANTGELFF. The CDR3 coding sequence is TGCAGCGTTGCTGGACTAGCGGGCGCGAACACCGGGGAGCTGTTTTTT.

This clonotype was seen a few times. The chain is built from TRBV12-3 or TRBV12-4 and TRBJ2-4, with 8 bases that match TRBD1. The CDR3 length is 14 residues. The J segment lost 7 bases and the V segment lost 3 bases, leaving 5 bases of the junction unmatched. CDR3 amino acids: CASSFQGAGNIQYF. As DNA, the CDR3 is TGTGCCAGCAGTTTTCAGGGGGCGGGGAACATTCAGTACTTC.

This clonotype has only a few counts. The CDR3 protein is CASTLLGDLNTEAFF. In DNA, the CDR3 is TGCGCCAGCACATTGTTGGGGGATCTCAACACTGAAGCTTTCTTT. The V gene is TRBV5-1, the J gene TRBJ1-1, with D perhaps TRBD1 (5 bases). The germline V gene has CDR1 SGHRS and CDR2 YFSETQ. The length of the CDR3 is 15 residues. V was shortened by 6 bases and J by 2 bases, with 17 bases between the two germline ends.